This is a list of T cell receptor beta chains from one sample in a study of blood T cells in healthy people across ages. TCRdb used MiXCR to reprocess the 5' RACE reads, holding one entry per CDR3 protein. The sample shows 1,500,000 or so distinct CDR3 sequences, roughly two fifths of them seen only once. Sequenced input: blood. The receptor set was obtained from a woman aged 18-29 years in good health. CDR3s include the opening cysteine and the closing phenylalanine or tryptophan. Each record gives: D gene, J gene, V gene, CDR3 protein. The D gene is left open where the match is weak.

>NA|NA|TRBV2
CASGIKGWVEQYF
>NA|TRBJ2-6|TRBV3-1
CASSQDPGRTGANVLTF
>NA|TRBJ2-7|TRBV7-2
CASSSTQTSYEQYF
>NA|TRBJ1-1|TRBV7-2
CASTPNRVRNTEAFF
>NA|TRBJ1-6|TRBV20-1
CSARPQGYSPLHF
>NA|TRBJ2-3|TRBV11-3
CASSLNSGAQYF
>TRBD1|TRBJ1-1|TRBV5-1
CASSGSRRGGTEAFF
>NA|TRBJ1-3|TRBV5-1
CASSVDLTTSGNTIYF
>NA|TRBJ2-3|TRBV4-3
CASSSERSGATQYF
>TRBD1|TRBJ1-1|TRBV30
CAWTQGTGAEAFF
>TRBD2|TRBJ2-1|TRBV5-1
CASSLGLAGAHEQFF